The source of this T cell receptor beta chain is a study of control samples from healthy donors and cancer patients. The V gene lost 5 bases and the J gene lost 1 base, with 14 bases spanning the gap. This CDR3 is 15 amino acids long. Germline CDR1 and CDR2: SGHVS and FQNEAQ. Sequencing used immunoSEQ multiplex PCR; TCRdb keeps in-frame clones, though not all of them. The table has approximately 49,000 clones, approximately 89% seen once. This clonotype was sampled from a middle-aged man with colorectal cancer. The sample was PBMCs. The chain recombines TRBV7-8 with TRBJ1-1; D may be TRBD1 (6 bases). The DNA of the CDR3 is TGTGCCAGCAGCGAAGATGGGGGGCCGAACACTGAAGCTTTCTTT. Translated: CASSEDGGPNTEAFF.